This entry lists 3 T cell receptor beta chains sequenced from one sample in a study of PD-L1 blockade in urothelial cancer. Documented time point: peripheral blood 6 weeks after treatment start. Clones were read by immunoSEQ multiplex PCR, and TCRdb kept only the in-frame ones, dropping some. The sample shows some 120,000 clones, approximately 90% of them seen only once. Source: PBMCs, taken around atezolizumab (anti-PD-L1) treatment. Every receptor here comes from a man in his 60s with urothelial cancer.

V usage is TRBV9 and J usage is TRBJ2-7, with TRBD2 matching over 10 bases. CDR1 is SGDLS, CDR2 YYNGEE, per germline. The CDR3 length is 15 residues. V lost 3 bases and J lost 2; bases outside the gene matches: 5. CDR3 nucleotide sequence: TGTGCCAGCAGCGAGCGGGAGGGCCTAGCCTACGAGCAGTACTTC. Its protein product is CASSEREGLAYEQYF.

The gene calls are TRBV6-5 and TRBJ2-2; D remains unclear. The germline gives CDR1 MNHEY, CDR2 SVGAGI. V lost 5 bases and J lost 1, with 11 bases in between. The CDR3 is 15 residues long. The DNA for the CDR3 is TGTGCCAGCAGTCCCCGGCGCGGGAACACCGGGGAGCTGTTTTTT. Translating gives CASSPRRGNTGELFF.

This CDR3 reads CASSSRQGIGNQPQHF. The DNA of the CDR3 is TGTGCCAGCAGTTCAAGACAGGGAATCGGCAATCAGCCCCAGCATTTT. This chain connects TRBV27 to TRBJ1-5; TRBD1 aligns across 7 bases. The V segment lost 4 bases and the J segment 2 bases; nucleotides outside the gene matches: 8. This CDR3 contains 16 residues. The germline V gene has CDR1 MNHEY and CDR2 SMNVEV (reference sequence).